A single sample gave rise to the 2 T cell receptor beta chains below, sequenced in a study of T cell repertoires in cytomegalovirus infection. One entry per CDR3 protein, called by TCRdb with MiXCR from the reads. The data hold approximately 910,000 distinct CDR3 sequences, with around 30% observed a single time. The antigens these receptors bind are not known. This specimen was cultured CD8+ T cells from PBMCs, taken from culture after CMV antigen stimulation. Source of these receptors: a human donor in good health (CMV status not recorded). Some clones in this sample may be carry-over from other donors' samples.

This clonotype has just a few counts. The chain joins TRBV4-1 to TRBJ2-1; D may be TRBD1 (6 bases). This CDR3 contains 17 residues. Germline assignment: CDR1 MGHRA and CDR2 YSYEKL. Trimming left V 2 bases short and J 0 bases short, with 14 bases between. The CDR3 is CASSQPQGPSSYNEQFF. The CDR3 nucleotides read TGCGCCAGCAGCCAACCACAGGGCCCTAGCTCCTACAATGAGCAGTTCTTC.

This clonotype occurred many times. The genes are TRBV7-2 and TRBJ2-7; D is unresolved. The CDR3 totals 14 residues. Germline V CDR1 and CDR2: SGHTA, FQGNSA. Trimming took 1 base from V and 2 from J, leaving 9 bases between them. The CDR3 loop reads CASSLGGFTYEQYF. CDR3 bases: TGTGCCAGCAGCTTAGGGGGTTTTACCTACGAGCAGTACTTC. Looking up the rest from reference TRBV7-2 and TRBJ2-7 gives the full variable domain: GAGVSQSPSNKVTEKGKDVELRCDPISGHTALYWYRQSLGQGLEFLIYFQGNSAPDKSGLPSDRFSAERTGGSVSTLTIQRTQQEDSAVYLCASSLGGFTYEQYFGPGTRLTVT.